Presented here are 8 T cell receptor beta chains from one specimen sequenced in a study of Ad26.COV2.S vaccination and SARS-CoV-2 variants. As for treatment: about 20 received Ad26.COV2.S at low or high dose, single or two shots; a few received placebo; per-sample allocation not given. Sample collection was performed on day 63 after the first vaccine or placebo injection. Sequencing was performed with immunoSEQ multiplex PCR; in TCRdb, only in-frame clones are kept and a portion is missing. Of approximately 360,000 clones in the sample, approximately 83% were seen once. The material was peripheral blood, obtained in a trial of Ad26.COV2.S vaccine versus placebo. The receptors were sampled from a person between 18 and 59 years old who received the Ad26.COV2.S COVID-19 vaccine or a placebo.

CDR3 amino acids: CASSLSTSGDTQYF. CDR3 in DNA: TGTGCCAGCAGCTTGTCGACTAGCGGCGATACGCAGTATTTT. The chain links TRBV5-4 to TRBJ2-3; 9 bases align to TRBD2. Germline V CDR1 and CDR2: SGHNT, YYREEE (reference sequence). The CDR3 loop spans 14 amino acids. V lost 1 base and J lost 6; bases outside the gene matches: 3. The full variable domain, its missing parts supplied by reference TRBV5-4 and TRBJ2-3, is ETGVTQSPTHLIKTRGQQVTLRCSSQSGHNTVSWYQQALGQGPQFIFQYYREEENGRGNFPPRFSGLQFPNYSSELNVNALELDDSALYLCASSLSTSGDTQYFGPGTRLTVL.

This clone occurred once. The genes are TRBV9 and TRBJ2-3, with 14 bases fitting TRBD2. This CDR3 spans 17 amino acids. Trimming removed 0 bases from V and 4 bases from J; junction bases left unmatched: 4. From germline, CDR1 is SGDLS and CDR2 YYNGEE. CDR3 amino acids: CASSVEGLAGDADTQYF. The CDR3 DNA reads TGTGCCAGCAGCGTAGAGGGACTAGCGGGAGACGCAGATACGCAGTATTTT.

The gene calls are TRBV7-2 and TRBJ2-1; 9 bases line up with TRBD2. CDR3 length: 16 amino acids. CDR1 SGHTA and CDR2 FQGNSA come from the germline V gene. V lost 1 base and J lost 5; bases outside the gene matches: 6. CDR3 bases: TGTGCCAGCAGCTTAGTGGCGGGGGGGCCAAACAATGAGCAGTTCTTC. Protein sequence: CASSLVAGGPNNEQFF.

This chain uses TRBV5-1 with TRBJ2-5; D uncertain. V shed 0 bases and J shed 3 bases, with 9 bases lying between them. CDR1 SGHRS and CDR2 YFSETQ come from the germline V gene. The CDR3 length is 14 residues. The CDR3 DNA sequence: TGCGCCAGCAGCTTGGCGGCAGCCGAAGAGACCCAGTACTTC. Amino acids: CASSLAAAEETQYF.

The chain employs TRBV7-6 and TRBJ1-5, with TRBD1 as a possible D gene (5 bases). Trimming took 3 bases from V and 2 from J, leaving 8 bases between them. This CDR3 region has 14 residues. CDR1 is SGHVS, CDR2 FNYEAQ, per germline. The CDR3 reads CASSLGGGNQPQHF. For the CDR3, the DNA is TGTGCCAGCAGCTTGGGGGGGGGCAATCAGCCCCAGCATTTT.

The CDR3 here is CASSQGHTGELFF. Here the CDR3 DNA reads TGTGCCAGCAGCCAAGGTCACACCGGGGAGCTGTTTTTT. This chain connects TRBV14 to TRBJ2-2; D remains ambiguous. CDR1 is SGHDN and CDR2 is FVKESK in the germline V gene. With 1 base removed from V and 3 bases from J, the gap between germline ends came to 3 bases. The CDR3 contains 13 residues.

The J gene is TRBJ1-2, the V gene TRBV19; no clear D gene. V shed 3 bases and J shed 6 bases, with 17 bases lying between them. The CDR3 extends over 15 amino acids. In germline, CDR1 is LNHDA, CDR2 SQIVND (reference sequence). CDR3 DNA: TGTGCCAGTAGTATGGGTTTATCGCGGATTGATGGCTACACCTTC. Its protein is CASSMGLSRIDGYTF.

The V and J genes are TRBV12-2 and TRBJ2-7; the table gives TRBD2 as D, unverified against the DNA. TRBV12-2 represents a pseudogene. CDR3 length equals 16 residues. The CDR3 here is CASRLWTSGISYEQYF. The CDR3 nucleotides read TGTGCAAGTCGCCTATGGACTAGCGGGATATCCTACGAGCAGTACTTC.